This is a list of T cell receptor beta chains from one sample in a study of identical twins. TCRdb recomputed calls from the 5' RACE reads with MiXCR, one row per CDR3 protein. The sample records a few hundred thousand distinct CDR3 sequences, around 8.3% being singletons. The sample also formed part of further work on yellow fever vaccine responses in identical twins.

The sample consisted of CD8+ T cells sorted from blood. Receptors originate from a woman under 30 in good health. CDR3s leave out the opening cysteine and the closing phenylalanine or tryptophan. The order of the fields is V gene, J gene, CDR3 length, CDR3 protein.

TRBV29-1,TRBJ2-7,12,SVEIAGQDYEQY
TRBV28,TRBJ2-1,11,ASGIDRGNEQF
TRBV4-1,TRBJ2-7,13,ASSQRTSGVDEQY
TRBV4-3,TRBJ2-3,12,ASSQSSRADTQY
TRBV20-1,TRBJ2-1,12,SAITSGAYNEQF
TRBV30,TRBJ2-7,13,AWSVRIGGNYEQY
TRBV21-1,TRBJ2-2,14,ATKIAFRIYTGELF
TRBV15,TRBJ2-1,16,ATSRDLGDSDSYNEQF
TRBV7-9,TRBJ2-7,13,ASSSRDGTVYEQY
TRBV6-4,TRBJ2-1,14,ASSDVGTSGYNEQF
TRBV13,TRBJ2-2,16,ASSFGAEGGPNTGELF
TRBV7-9,TRBJ2-1,14,ASSWLETVIYNEQF
TRBV28,TRBJ1-1,11,ASIRAVNTEAF
TRBV4-1,TRBJ2-7,13,ASSQDGDGAYEQY
TRBV28,TRBJ2-7,15,ASSPDLAGEVFYEQY
TRBV27,TRBJ2-3,15,ASSTKPDRGRTDTQY
TRBV13,TRBJ2-7,12,ASSLGSGYYEQY
TRBV15,TRBJ2-5,13,ATSQDRGLQETQY
TRBV6-6,TRBJ2-5,11,ASTLFGEETQY
TRBV6-6,TRBJ1-2,10,ASSWDRASYT
TRBV4-1,TRBJ1-1,14,ASSILSGGSNTEAF
TRBV7-6,TRBJ2-2,16,ASSLEVRAGGFPGELF
TRBV5-5,TRBJ2-7,14,ASSLPRGTESYEQY
TRBV5-6,TRBJ2-5,14,ASSFSPPHSQETQY
TRBV6-2/TRBV6-3,TRBJ2-6,12,ASSPDSGANVLT
TRBV4-3,TRBJ2-3,12,ASSQDVGTDTQY
TRBV7-8,TRBJ1-1,11,ASSPAGAGEAF
TRBV10-3,TRBJ2-2,12,ATQNGANTGELF
TRBV20-1,TRBJ1-1,12,SARDLRVNTEAF
TRBV2,TRBJ2-7,11,ASNSGPRYEQY
TRBV11-2,TRBJ2-5,13,ASSQQGGDGETQY
TRBV20-1,TRBJ2-7,10,SARGPSHEQY
TRBV4-3,TRBJ2-6,17,ASSQEEAERLSGANVLT
TRBV7-6,TRBJ2-3,14,ASSLESGELTDTQY
TRBV29-1,TRBJ1-1,11,STGDGVNTEAF
TRBV7-2,TRBJ2-6,11,ASRPPGANVLT
TRBV6-6,TRBJ2-5,10,ASQNDIETQY
TRBV9,TRBJ2-2,13,ASSSLAENTGELF
TRBV20-1,TRBJ1-4,15,SAREDREVTTNEKLF
TRBV20-1,TRBJ2-1,13,SARVPGHPYNEQF
TRBV14,TRBJ2-7,13,ASSRSGRFSYEQY
TRBV7-3,TRBJ2-3,11,ASSPLSADTQY
TRBV5-1,TRBJ2-3,14,ASSLALAGSTDTQY
TRBV5-5,TRBJ2-1,11,ASSLLSGAEQF
TRBV12-3/TRBV12-4,TRBJ2-7,12,ASSLQGLSYEQY
TRBV11-3,TRBJ1-5,16,ASSFPRGRAGGNQPQH
TRBV6-2/TRBV6-3,TRBJ1-5,10,ASSSVKTTQH
TRBV3-1,TRBJ2-3,13,ATCQVATRADTQY
TRBV5-6,TRBJ2-7,13,ASSLVLQGTYEQY
TRBV29-1,TRBJ2-7,13,SVDLVGQGNYEQY
TRBV29-1,TRBJ2-1,11,SVVTRSYNEQF
TRBV20-1,TRBJ1-1,12,SARDPQGFTEAF
TRBV19,TRBJ1-5,14,ASSIVRGRGNQPQH
TRBV15,TRBJ1-1,12,ATSDTPPWTEAF
TRBV19,TRBJ2-3,11,ASSISATDTQY
TRBV7-8,TRBJ2-1,13,ASSLGSAEYNEQF
TRBV14,TRBJ2-7,14,ASSQDPTSFSYEQY
TRBV7-9,TRBJ2-5,13,ASSMPGTAQETQY
TRBV28,TRBJ2-7,14,ASRSRPGLGVREQY